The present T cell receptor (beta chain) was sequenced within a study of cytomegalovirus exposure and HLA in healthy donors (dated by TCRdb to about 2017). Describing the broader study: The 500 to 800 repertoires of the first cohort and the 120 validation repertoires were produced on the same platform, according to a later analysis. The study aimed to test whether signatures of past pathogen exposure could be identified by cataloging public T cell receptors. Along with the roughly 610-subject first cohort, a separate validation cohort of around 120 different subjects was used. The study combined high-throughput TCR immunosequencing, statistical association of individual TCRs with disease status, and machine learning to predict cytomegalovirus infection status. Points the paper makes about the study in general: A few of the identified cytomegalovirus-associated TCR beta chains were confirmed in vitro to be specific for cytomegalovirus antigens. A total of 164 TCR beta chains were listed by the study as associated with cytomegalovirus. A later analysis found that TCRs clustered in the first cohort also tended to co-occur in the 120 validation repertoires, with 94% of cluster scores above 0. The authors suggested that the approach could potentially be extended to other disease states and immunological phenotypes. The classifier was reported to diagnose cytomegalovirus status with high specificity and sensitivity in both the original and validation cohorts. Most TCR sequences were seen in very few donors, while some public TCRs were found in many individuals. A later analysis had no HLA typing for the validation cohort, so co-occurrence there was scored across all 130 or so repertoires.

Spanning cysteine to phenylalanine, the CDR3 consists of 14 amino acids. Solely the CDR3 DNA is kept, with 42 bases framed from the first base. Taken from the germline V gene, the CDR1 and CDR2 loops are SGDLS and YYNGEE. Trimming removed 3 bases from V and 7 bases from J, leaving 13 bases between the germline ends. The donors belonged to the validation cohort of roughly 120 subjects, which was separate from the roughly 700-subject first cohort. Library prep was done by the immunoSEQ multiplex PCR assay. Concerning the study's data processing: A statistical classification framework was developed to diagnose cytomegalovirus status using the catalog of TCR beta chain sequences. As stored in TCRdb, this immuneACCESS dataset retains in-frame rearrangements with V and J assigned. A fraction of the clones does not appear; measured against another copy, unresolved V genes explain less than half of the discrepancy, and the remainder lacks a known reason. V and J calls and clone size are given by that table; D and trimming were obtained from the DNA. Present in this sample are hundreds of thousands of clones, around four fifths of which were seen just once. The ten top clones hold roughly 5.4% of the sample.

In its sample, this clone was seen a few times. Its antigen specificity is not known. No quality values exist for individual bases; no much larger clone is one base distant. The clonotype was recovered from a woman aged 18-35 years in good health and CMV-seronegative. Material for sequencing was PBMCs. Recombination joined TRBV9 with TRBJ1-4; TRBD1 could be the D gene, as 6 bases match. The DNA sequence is TGTGCCAGCAGCGCACAGGGAGAGGGTGAAAAACTGTTTTTT. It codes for CASSAQGEGEKLFF.